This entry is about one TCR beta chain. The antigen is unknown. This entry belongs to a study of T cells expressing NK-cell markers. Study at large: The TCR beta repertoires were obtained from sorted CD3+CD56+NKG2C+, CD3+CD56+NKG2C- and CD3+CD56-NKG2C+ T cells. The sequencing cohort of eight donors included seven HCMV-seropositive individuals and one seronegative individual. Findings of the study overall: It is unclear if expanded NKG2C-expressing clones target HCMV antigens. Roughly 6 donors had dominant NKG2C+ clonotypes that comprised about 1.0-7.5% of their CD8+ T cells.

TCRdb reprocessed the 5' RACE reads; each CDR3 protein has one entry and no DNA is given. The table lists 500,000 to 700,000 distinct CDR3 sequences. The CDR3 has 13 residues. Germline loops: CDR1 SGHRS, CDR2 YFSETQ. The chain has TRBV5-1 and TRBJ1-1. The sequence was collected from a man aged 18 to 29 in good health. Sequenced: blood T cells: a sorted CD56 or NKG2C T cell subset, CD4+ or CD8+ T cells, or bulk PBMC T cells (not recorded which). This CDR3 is CASKDLMNTEAFF. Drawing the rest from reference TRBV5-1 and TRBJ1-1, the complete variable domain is KAGVTQTPRYLIKTRGQQVTLSCSPISGHRSVSWYQQTPGQGLQFLFEYFSETQRNKGNFPGRFSGRQFSNSRSEMNVSTLELGDSALYLCASKDLMNTEAFFGQGTRLTVV.